This is a list of T cell receptor beta chains from one sample in a study of cytomegalovirus exposure and HLA in healthy donors. TCRdb's table, derived via immunoSEQ multiplex PCR, lists solely in-frame clones and lacks some. Found here are about 140,000 clones; the top ten clones hold 2.7%. Sequencing was carried out using PBMCs. Receptor source: a middle-aged man in good health and CMV-seronegative. Each CDR3 is given with its conserved first and last residue. A D gene is named only where the DNA matches it firmly.

j_gene	d_gene	v_gene	len	CDR3aa	CDR3nt
TRBJ2-5	.	TRBV10-3	13	CAIRSADQETQYF	TGTGCCATCAGAAGCGCTGATCAAGAGACCCAGTACTTC
TRBJ2-5	.	TRBV9	13	CASSVDRAETQYF	TGTGCCAGCAGCGTAGACAGGGCGGAGACCCAGTACTTC
TRBJ2-1	.	TRBV7-3	11	CASSEGNEQFF	TGTGCCAGCAGCGAGGGCAATGAGCAGTTCTTC
TRBJ2-7	TRBD2	TRBV13	19	CASSPSLPGLAGVSYEQYF	TGTGCCAGCAGCCCGTCACTCCCGGGACTAGCGGGGGTCTCCTACGAGCAGTACTTC
TRBJ2-1	.	TRBV5-1	15	CASSLAGVTDFEQFF	TGCGCCAGCAGCTTGGCCGGGGTAACGGACTTCGAGCAGTTCTTC
TRBJ2-5	.	TRBV9	14	CASSVGSVGETQYF	TGTGCCAGCAGCGTTGGGTCGGTCGGGGAGACCCAGTACTTC
TRBJ2-7	.	TRBV6-5	15	CASRKTQANSYEQYF	TGTGCCAGCAGAAAAACCCAAGCGAACTCCTACGAGCAGTACTTC
TRBJ2-1	TRBD1	TRBV29-1	14	CSVVWGQGRNEQFF	TGCAGCGTTGTTTGGGGACAGGGACGTAATGAGCAGTTCTTC
TRBJ2-7	TRBD1	TRBV19	14	CASGTPGQTYEQYF	TGTGCCAGCGGAACCCCGGGACAGACCTACGAGCAGTACTTC
TRBJ1-1	.	TRBV18	13	CASSQGYNTEAFF	TGTGCCAGCTCCCAGGGCTATAACACTGAAGCTTTCTTT
TRBJ1-5	.	TRBV19	15	CASSRGGASNQPQHF	TGTGCCAGTAGTCGAGGGGGGGCCAGCAATCAGCCCCAGCATTTT
TRBJ2-1	.	TRBV5-4	16	CASSLVAGITYNEQFF	TGTGCCAGCAGCTTGGTAGCAGGGATTACCTACAATGAGCAGTTCTTC
TRBJ2-5	TRBD1	TRBV5-1	15	CASSLGRGLQETQYF	TGCGCCAGCAGCTTGGGCAGGGGGTTGCAAGAGACCCAGTACTTC
TRBJ1-4	TRBD1	TRBV27	18	CASSFIGTGGSPGEKLFF	TGTGCCAGCAGTTTTATCGGGACAGGGGGCTCCCCGGGCGAAAAACTGTTTTTT
TRBJ2-3	.	TRBV9	15	CASSVEQGYTDTQYF	TGTGCCAGCAGCGTAGAGCAGGGTTACACAGATACGCAGTATTTT
TRBJ2-3	TRBD2	TRBV6-1	14	CASSVAGITDTQYF	TGTGCCAGCAGCGTAGCGGGAATAACAGATACGCAGTATTTT
TRBJ2-6	.	TRBV29-1	12	CSVDSGANVLTF	TGCAGCGTTGACTCCGGGGCCAACGTCCTGACTTTC
TRBJ2-7	TRBD1	TRBV5-6	14	CASKVDRGPGAQYF	TGTGCCAGCAAAGTCGACAGGGGACCCGGGGCGCAGTACTTC
TRBJ2-7	TRBD2	TRBV5-5	13	CASSLWEGTEQYF	TGTGCCAGCAGCTTGTGGGAGGGCACGGAGCAGTACTTC
TRBJ2-7	TRBD1	TRBV9	16	CASSANTPGTGYEQYF	TGTGCCAGCAGTGCCAACACCCCCGGGACAGGCTACGAGCAGTACTTC
TRBJ1-1	.	TRBV19	15	CASSIFLQVNTEAFF	TGTGCCAGTAGTATATTCTTACAGGTGAACACTGAAGCTTTCTTT
TRBJ2-7	TRBD2	TRBV5-1	13	CASSYGLAYEQYF	TGCGCCAGCAGCTATGGACTAGCCTACGAGCAGTACTTC
TRBJ1-3	.	TRBV2	13	CASSEERVNTIYF	TGTGCCAGCAGTGAAGAGAGGGTAAACACCATATATTTT
TRBJ2-7	.	TRBV10-1	16	CASSEADSKCRYEQYF	TGCGCCAGCAGTGAAGCGGATTCCAAATGCCGCTACGAGCAGTACTTC
TRBJ1-1	TRBD1	TRBV27	16	CASSLRGQGWGTEAFF	TGTGCCAGCAGTTTAAGGGGACAGGGGTGGGGCACTGAAGCTTTCTTT
TRBJ2-5	TRBD2	TRBV29-1	13	CSVEVRGGETQYF	TGCAGCGTTGAAGTTCGGGGGGGGGAGACCCAGTACTTC
TRBJ1-1	TRBD1	TRBV29-1	15	CSATFGRQGVTEAFF	TGCAGCGCCACCTTCGGACGGCAGGGGGTCACTGAAGCTTTCTTT
TRBJ1-6	.	TRBV13	15	CASSLGEVEGSPLHF	TGTGCCAGCAGCTTAGGTGAGGTTGAGGGTTCACCCCTCCACTTT
TRBJ2-5	TRBD2	TRBV4-1	16	CASSQPSGGARETQYF	TGCGCCAGCAGCCAACCTAGCGGGGGGGCCCGAGAGACCCAGTACTTC
TRBJ2-7	.	TRBV19	15	CASSKRRGEYYEQYF	TGTGCCAGTAGTAAACGTCGTGGGGAGTACTACGAGCAGTACTTC
TRBJ1-2	.	TRBV6-1	13	CASSGTQAYGYTF	TGTGCCAGCAGTGGGACACAGGCCTATGGCTACACCTTC
TRBJ2-2	.	TRBV9	16	CASSVDPTGNTGELFF	TGTGCCAGCAGCGTCGACCCGACAGGGAACACCGGGGAGCTGTTTTTT
TRBJ2-7	.	TRBV16	15	CASSQSGRGIYEQYF	TGTGCCAGCAGCCAATCGGGGAGGGGGATCTACGAGCAGTACTTC
TRBJ1-2	TRBD1	TRBV19	14	CATSRDSKIYGYTF	TGTGCCACCTCAAGGGACAGTAAAATCTATGGCTACACCTTC
TRBJ1-5	TRBD1	TRBV10-3	14	CAISDRVSNQPQHF	TGTGCCATCAGCGACAGGGTTAGCAATCAGCCCCAGCATTTT
TRBJ2-4	.	TRBV5-5	11	CASSGSGIQYF	TGTGCCAGCAGCGGTTCCGGGATTCAGTACTTC
TRBJ2-3	TRBD1	TRBV6-5	15	CASSALGQGRDTQYF	TGTGCCAGCAGTGCGTTGGGACAGGGGAGGGATACGCAGTATTTT
TRBJ1-5	.	TRBV10-3	15	CAISESGDGNQPQHF	TGTGCCATCAGTGAATCAGGGGATGGGAATCAGCCCCAGCATTTT
TRBJ2-7	TRBD2	TRBV4-1	16	CASSQAPGGVSYEQYF	TGCGCCAGCAGCCAAGCCCCCGGGGGGGTCTCCTACGAGCAGTACTTC
TRBJ2-5	TRBD1	TRBV11-3	16	CASSYGTGDSQETQYF	TGTGCCAGCAGCTATGGGACAGGAGACTCTCAAGAGACCCAGTACTTC
TRBJ2-7	.	TRBV7-2	13	CASSWTAQYEQYF	TGTGCCAGCAGCTGGACAGCCCAATACGAGCAGTACTTC
TRBJ2-2	TRBD1	TRBV4-3	16	CASSQEGTGNTGELFF	TGCGCCAGCAGCCAAGAAGGGACAGGGAACACCGGGGAGCTGTTTTTT
TRBJ2-7	.	TRBV7-2	14	CASSLDAISYEQYF	TGTGCCAGCAGCTTAGATGCGATCTCCTACGAGCAGTACTTC